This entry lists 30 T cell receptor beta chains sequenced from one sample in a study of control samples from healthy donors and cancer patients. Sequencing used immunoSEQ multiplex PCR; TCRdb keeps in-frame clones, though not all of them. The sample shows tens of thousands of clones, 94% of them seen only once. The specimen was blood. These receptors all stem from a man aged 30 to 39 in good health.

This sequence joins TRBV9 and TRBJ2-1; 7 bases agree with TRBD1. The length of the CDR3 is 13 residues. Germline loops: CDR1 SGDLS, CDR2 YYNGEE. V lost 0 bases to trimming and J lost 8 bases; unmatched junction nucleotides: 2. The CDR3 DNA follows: TGTGCCAGCAGCGTAGCTGGGACAGATGAGCAGTTCTTC. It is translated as CASSVAGTDEQFF.

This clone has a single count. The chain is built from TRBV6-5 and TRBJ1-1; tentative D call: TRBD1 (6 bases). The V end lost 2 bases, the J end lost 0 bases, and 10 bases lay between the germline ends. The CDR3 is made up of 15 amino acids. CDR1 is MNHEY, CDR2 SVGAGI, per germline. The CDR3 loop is CASSYREGVNTEAFF. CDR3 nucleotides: TGTGCCAGCAGTTACCGGGAGGGGGTGAACACTGAAGCTTTCTTT.

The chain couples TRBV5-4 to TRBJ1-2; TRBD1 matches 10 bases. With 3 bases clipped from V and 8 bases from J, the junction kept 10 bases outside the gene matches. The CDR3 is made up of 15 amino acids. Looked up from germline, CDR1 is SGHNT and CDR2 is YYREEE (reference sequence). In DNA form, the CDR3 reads TGTGCCAGCAGCTCCCCGGGACAGGGGCCGCGAGGCTACACCTTC. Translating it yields CASSSPGQGPRGYTF.

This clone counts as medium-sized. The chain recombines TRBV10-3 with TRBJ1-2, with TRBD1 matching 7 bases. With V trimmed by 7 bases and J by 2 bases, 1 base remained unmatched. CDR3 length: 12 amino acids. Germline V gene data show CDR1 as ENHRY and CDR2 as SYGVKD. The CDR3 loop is CAITTGNYGYTF. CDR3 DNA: TGTGCCATCACGACAGGGAACTATGGCTACACCTTC.

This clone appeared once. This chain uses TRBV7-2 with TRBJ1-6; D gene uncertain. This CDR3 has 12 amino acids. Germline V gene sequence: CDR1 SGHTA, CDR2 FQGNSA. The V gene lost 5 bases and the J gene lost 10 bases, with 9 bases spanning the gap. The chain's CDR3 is CASSPGLSPLHF. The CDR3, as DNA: TGTGCCAGCAGCCCCGGGTTGTCACCCCTCCACTTT.

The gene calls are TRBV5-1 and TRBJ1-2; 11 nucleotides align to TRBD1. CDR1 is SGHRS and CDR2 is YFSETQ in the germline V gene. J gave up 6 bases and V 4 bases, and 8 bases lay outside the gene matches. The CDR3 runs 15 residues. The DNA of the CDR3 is TGCGCCAGCAGCCCATATGGACAGGGGGCAAATGGCTACACCTTC. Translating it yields CASSPYGQGANGYTF.

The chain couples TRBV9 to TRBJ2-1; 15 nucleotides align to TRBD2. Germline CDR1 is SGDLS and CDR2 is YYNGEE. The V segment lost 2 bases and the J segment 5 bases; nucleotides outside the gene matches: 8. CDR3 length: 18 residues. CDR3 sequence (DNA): TGTGCCAGCAGCGTCTCGGGGGGACTAGCGGGAGGTGACAATGAGCAGTTCTTC. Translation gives CASSVSGGLAGGDNEQFF. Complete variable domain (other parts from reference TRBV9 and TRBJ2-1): DSGVTQTPKHLITATGQRVTLRCSPRSGDLSVYWYQQSLDQGLQFLIQYYNGEERAKGNILERFSAQQFPDLHSELNLSSLELGDSALYFCASSVSGGLAGGDNEQFFGPGTRLTVL.

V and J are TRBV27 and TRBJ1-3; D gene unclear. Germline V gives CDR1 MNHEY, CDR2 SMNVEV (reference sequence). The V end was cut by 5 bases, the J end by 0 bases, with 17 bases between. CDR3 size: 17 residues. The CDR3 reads CASSPAAGSISGNTIYF. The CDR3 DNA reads TGTGCCAGCAGTCCCGCGGCCGGCAGCATCTCTGGAAACACCATATATTTT.

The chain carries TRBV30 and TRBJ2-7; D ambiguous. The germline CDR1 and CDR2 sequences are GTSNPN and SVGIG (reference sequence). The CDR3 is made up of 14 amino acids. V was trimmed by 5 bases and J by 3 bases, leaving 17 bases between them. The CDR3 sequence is CAWGRPGSSYEQYF. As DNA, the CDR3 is TGTGCCTGGGGAAGACCGGGCAGCAGCTACGAGCAGTACTTC.

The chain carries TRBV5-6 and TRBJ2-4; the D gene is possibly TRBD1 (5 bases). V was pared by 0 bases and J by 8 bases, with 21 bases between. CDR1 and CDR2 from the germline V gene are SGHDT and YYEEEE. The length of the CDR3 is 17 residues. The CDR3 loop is CASSLEGSSRVVDIQYF. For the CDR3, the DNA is TGTGCCAGCAGCTTGGAGGGCAGTTCCAGGGTGGTTGACATTCAGTACTTC.

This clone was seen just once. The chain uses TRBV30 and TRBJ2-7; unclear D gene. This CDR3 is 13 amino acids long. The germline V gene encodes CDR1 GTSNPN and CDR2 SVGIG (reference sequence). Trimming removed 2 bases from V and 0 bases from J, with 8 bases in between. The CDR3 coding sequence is TGTGCCTGGAGTAAACAAGGCTCCTACGAGCAGTACTTC. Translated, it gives CAWSKQGSYEQYF.

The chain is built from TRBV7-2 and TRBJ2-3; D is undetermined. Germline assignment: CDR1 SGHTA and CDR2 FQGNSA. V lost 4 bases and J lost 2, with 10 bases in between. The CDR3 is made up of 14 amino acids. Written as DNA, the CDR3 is TGTGCCAGCAGCTCTTCCGGGCTCACAGATACGCAGTATTTT. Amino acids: CASSSSGLTDTQYF.

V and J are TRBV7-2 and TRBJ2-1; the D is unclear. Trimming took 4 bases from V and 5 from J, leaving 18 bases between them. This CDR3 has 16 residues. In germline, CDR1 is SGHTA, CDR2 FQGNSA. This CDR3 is CASSSGTGTINNEQFF. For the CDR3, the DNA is TGTGCCAGCAGCTCGGGTACTGGAACGATAAACAATGAGCAGTTCTTC.

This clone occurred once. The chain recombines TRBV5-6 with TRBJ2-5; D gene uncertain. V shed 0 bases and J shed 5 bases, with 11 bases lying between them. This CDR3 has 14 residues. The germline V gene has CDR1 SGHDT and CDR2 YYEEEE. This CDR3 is CASSLVGVVETQYF. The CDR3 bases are TGTGCCAGCAGCTTGGTAGGTGTTGTGGAGACCCAGTACTTC.

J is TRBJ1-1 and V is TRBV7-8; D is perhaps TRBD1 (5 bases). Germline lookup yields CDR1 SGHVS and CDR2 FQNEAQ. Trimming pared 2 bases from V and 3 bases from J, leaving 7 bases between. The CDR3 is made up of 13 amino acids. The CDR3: CASSLRGDTEAFF. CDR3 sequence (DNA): TGTGCCAGCAGCTTAAGAGGGGACACTGAAGCTTTCTTT.

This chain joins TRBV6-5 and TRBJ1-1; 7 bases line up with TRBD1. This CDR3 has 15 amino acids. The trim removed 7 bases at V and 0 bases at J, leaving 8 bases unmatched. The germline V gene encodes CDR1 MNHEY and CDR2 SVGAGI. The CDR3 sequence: CASIPGGLMNTEAFF. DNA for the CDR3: TGTGCCAGCATACCAGGGGGACTCATGAACACTGAAGCTTTCTTT.

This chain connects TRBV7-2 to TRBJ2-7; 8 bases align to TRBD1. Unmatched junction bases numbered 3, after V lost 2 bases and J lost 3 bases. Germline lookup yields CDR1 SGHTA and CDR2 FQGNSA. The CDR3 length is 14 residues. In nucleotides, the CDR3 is TGTGCCAGCAGCTTAACAGGGGGTAACTACGAGCAGTACTTC. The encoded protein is CASSLTGGNYEQYF.

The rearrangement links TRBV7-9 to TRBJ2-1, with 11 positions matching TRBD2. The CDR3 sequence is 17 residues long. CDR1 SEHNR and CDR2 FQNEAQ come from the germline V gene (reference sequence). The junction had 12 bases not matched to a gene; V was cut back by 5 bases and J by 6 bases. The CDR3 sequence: CASSTQTGLAGANEQFF. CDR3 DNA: TGTGCCAGCAGCACCCAGACCGGACTAGCGGGCGCCAATGAGCAGTTCTTC.

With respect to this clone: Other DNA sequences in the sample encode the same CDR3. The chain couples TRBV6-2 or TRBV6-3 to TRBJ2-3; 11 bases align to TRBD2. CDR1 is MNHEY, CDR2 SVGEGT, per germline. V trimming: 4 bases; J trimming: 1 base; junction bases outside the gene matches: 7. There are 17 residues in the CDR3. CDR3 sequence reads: CASSSGWGLAGTDTQYF. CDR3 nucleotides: TGTGCCAGCAGTTCAGGGTGGGGACTAGCGGGCACAGATACGCAGTATTTT.

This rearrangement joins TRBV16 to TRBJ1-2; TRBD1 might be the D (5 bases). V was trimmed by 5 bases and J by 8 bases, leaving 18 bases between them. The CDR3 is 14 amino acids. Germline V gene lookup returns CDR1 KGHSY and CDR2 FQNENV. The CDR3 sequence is CASSAGRDSQGYTF. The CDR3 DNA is TGTGCCAGCAGCGCCGGGCGGGACTCCCAAGGCTACACCTTC.

The CDR3 loop is CATSRASGTGVGNQPQHF. The CDR3 DNA reads TGTGCCACCAGCAGAGCCTCCGGGACAGGGGTCGGCAATCAGCCCCAGCATTTT. J is TRBJ1-5 and V is TRBV15, with 10 bases identical to TRBD1. Germline V gives CDR1 LNHNV, CDR2 YYDKDF (reference sequence). CDR3 length equals 18 residues. After removal of 1 base from V and 2 bases from J, the junction contained 8 bases not matched to a gene.

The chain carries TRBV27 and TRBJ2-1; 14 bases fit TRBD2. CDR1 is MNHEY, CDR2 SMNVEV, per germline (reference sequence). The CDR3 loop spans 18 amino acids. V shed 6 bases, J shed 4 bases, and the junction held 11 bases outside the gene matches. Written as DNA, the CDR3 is TGTGCCAGCAGGCCGGGACTAGCGGGAGAAGGAGGGTACAATGAGCAGTTCTTC. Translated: CASRPGLAGEGGYNEQFF.

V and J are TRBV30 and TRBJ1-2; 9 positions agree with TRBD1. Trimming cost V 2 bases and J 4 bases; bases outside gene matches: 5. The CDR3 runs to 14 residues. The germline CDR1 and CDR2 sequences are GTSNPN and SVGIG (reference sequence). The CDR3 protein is CAWSPGQGAYGYTF. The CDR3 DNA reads TGTGCCTGGAGTCCGGGACAGGGTGCCTATGGCTACACCTTC. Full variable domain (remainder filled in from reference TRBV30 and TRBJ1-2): SQTIHQWPATLVQPVGSPLSLECTVEGTSNPNLYWYRQAAGRGLQLLFYSVGIGQISSEVPQNLSASRPQDRQFILSSKKLLLSDSGFYLCAWSPGQGAYGYTFGSGTRLTVV.

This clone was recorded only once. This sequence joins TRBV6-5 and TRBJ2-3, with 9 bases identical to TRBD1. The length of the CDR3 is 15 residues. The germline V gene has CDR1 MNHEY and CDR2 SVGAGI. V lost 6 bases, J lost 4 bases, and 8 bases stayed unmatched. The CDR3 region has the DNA TGTGCCAGCAGACTACAGGGGGCAAGGGCAGATACGCAGTATTTT. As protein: CASRLQGARADTQYF.

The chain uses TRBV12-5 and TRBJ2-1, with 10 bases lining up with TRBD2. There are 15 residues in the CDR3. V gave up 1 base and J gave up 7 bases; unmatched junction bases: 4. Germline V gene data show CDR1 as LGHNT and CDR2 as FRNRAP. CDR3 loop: CASGLAGLAVNEQFF. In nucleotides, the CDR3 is TGTGCTAGTGGTTTGGCCGGACTAGCGGTGAATGAGCAGTTCTTC.

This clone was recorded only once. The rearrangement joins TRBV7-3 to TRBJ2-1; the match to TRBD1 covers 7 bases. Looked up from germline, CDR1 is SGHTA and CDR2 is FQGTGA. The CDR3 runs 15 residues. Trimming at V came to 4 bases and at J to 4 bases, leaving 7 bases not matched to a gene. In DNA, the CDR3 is TGTGCCAGCAGCTCTCCGGGACAGCTTTACAATGAGCAGTTCTTC. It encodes CASSSPGQLYNEQFF. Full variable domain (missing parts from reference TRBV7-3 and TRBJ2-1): GAGVSQTPSNKVTEKGKYVELRCDPISGHTALYWYRQSLGQGPEFLIYFQGTGAADDSGLPNDRFFAVRPEGSVSTLKIQRTERGDSAVYLCASSSPGQLYNEQFFGPGTRLTVL.

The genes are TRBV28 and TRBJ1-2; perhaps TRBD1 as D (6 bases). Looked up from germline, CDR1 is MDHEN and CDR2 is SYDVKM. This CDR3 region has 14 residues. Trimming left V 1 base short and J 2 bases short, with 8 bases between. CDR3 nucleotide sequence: TGTGCCAGCAGTTTATTCACAGGGAACTATGGCTACACCTTC. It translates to CASSLFTGNYGYTF.

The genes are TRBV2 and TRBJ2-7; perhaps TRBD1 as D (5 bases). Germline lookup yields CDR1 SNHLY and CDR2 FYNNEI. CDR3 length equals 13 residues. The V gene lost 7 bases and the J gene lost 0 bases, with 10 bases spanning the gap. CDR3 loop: CASKQDTSYEQYF. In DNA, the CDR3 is TGTGCCAGCAAGCAGGACACCTCCTACGAGCAGTACTTC.

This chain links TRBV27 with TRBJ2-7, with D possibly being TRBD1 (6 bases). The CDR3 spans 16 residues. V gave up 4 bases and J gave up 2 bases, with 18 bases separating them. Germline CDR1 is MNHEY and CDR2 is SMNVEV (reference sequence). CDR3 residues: CASSSRQELSPYEQYF. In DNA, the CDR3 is TGTGCCAGCAGTTCGCGACAGGAGCTCAGTCCCTACGAGCAGTACTTC.

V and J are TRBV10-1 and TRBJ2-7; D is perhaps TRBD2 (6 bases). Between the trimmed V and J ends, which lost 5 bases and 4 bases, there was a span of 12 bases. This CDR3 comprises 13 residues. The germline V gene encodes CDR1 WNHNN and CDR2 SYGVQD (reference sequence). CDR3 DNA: TGCGCCAGCAGTTCCGGAGGGACTTACGAGCAGTACTTC. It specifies CASSSGGTYEQYF.